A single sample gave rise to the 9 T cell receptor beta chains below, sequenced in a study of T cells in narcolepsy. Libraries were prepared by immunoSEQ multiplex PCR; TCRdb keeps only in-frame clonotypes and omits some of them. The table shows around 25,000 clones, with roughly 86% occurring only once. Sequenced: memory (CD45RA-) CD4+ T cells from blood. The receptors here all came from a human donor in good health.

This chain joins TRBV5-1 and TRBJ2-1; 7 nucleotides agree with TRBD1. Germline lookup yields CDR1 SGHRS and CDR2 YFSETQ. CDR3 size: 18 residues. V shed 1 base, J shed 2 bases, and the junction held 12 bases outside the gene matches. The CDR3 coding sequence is TGCGCCAGCAGCTTGACCGCGACAGGGTATAGGCCCTACAATGAGCAGTTCTTC. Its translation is CASSLTATGYRPYNEQFF.

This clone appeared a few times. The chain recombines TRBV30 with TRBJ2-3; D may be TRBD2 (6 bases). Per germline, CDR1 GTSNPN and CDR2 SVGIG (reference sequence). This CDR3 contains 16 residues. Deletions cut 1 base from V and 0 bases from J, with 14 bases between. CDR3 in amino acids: CAWSALSGSSTDTQYF. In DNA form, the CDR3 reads TGTGCCTGGAGTGCCCTTAGCGGTTCGAGCACAGATACGCAGTATTTT.

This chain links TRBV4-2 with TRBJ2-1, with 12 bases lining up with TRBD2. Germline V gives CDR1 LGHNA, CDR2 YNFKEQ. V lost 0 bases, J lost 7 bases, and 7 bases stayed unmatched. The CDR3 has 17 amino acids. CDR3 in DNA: TGTGCCAGCAGCCAAGATTCCCTAGCGGGGGGGCGGAATGAGCAGTTCTTC. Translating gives CASSQDSLAGGRNEQFF.

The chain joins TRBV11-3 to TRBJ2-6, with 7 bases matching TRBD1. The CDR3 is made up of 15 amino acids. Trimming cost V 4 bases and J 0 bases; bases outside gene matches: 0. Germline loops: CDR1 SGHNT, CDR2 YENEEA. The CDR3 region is CASSSGGSGANVLTF. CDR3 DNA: TGTGCCAGCAGCTCAGGGGGCTCTGGGGCCAACGTCCTGACTTTC. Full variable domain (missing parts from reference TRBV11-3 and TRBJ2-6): EAGVVQSPRYKIIEKKQPVAFWCNPISGHNTLYWYLQNLGQGPELLIRYENEEAVDDSQLPKDRFSAERLKGVDSTLKIQPAELGDSAVYLCASSSGGSGANVLTFGAGSRLTVL.

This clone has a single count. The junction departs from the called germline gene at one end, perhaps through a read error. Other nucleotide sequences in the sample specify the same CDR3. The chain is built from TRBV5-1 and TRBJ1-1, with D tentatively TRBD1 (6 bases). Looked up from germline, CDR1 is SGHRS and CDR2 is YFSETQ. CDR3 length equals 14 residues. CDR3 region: CASAVARGNTEAFF. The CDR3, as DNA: TGCGCCAGCGCGGTCGCTAGGGGGAACACCGAAGCTTTCTTT.

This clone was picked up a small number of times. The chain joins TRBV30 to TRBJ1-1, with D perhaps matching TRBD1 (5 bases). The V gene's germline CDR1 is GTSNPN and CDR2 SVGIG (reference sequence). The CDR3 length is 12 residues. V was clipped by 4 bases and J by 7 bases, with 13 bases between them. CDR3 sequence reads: CAWIKRGDEAFF. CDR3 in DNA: TGTGCCTGGATTAAACGAGGGGATGAAGCTTTCTTT.

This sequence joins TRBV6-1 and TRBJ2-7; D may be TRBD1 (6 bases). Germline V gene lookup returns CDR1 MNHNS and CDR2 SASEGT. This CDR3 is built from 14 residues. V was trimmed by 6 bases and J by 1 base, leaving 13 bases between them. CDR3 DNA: TGTGCCAGCAGCAAGACAGGAGGTTCCTACGAGCAGTACTTC. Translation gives CASSKTGGSYEQYF.

CDR3 nucleotides: TGCGCCAGCAGCTACACCGGGACTAGCGGGAACAATGAGCAGTTCTTC. Translated: CASSYTGTSGNNEQFF. V usage is TRBV5-1 and J usage is TRBJ2-1; 13 bases align to TRBD2. V was pared by 3 bases and J by 5 bases, with 5 bases of the junction left unmatched. There are 16 residues in the CDR3. The germline V gene has CDR1 SGHRS and CDR2 YFSETQ.

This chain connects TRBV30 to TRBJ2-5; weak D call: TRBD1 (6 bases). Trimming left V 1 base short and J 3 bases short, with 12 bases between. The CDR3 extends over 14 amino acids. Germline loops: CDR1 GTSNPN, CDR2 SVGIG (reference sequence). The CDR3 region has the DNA TGTGCCTGGAGTGCGAAGTACAGGGAAGAGACCCAGTACTTC. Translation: CAWSAKYREETQYF.